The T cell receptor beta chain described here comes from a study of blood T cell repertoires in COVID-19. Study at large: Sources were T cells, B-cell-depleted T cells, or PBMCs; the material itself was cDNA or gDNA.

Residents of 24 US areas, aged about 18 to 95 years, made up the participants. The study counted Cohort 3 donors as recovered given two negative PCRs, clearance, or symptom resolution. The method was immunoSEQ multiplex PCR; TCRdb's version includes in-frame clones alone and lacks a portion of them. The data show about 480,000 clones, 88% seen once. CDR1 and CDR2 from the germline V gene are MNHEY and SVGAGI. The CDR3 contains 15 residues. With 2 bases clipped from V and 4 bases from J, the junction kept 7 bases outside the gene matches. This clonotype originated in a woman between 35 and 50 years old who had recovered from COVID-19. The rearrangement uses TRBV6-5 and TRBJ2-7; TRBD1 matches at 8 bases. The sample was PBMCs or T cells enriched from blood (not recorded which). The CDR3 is CASSYARGTGYEQYF. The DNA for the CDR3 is TGTGCCAGCAGTTACGCCCGGGGGACAGGTTACGAGCAGTACTTC.